The clone carrying this T cell receptor beta chain was counted between two and nine times. Antigen unknown. The time point is: patch test 2, 6 weeks after DPC sensitization. Treatment here: therapeutic diphenylcyclopropenone sensitization with weekly scalp DPC. This record comes from a study of human T cells and chemical hapten exposure. Study-level information: The study enrolled mostly female patients with alopecia areata, totalis or universalis.

Study-level results: The count of PT1 expanded TCRs correlated positively with patch test score. Following DPC sensitization, TCRs present above 1 in 1000 frequency showed no change.

This CDR3 is 14 amino acids long. The ends were cut back, 6 bases at V and 4 bases at J, with 18 bases in the middle. CDR1 and CDR2 from the germline V gene are DFQATT and SNEGSKA (reference sequence). The library gave individual cDNA molecules unique molecular identifiers. One entry per CDR3 protein, called by TCRdb with MiXCR from the RACE reads. The sample contains 70,000 to 90,000 distinct CDR3 sequences, roughly a tenth of which appear only once. The TCR comes from a woman aged 45 to 65 with alopecia areata. Some clones in this sample may be carry-over from other donors' samples. The chain couples TRBV20-1 to TRBJ2-5, with D tentatively TRBD1 or TRBD2 (5 bases each). The specimen was whole blood, collected in connection with sensitization to the hapten diphenylcyclopropenone (DPC). This CDR3 is CSARISIGAETQYF. The CDR3, as DNA: TGCAGTGCCCGCATCTCGATCGGGGCAGAGACCCAGTACTTC.